The source of this T cell receptor beta chain is a study of blood T cell repertoires in COVID-19. Looking at the study overall: Acute-phase and convalescent COVID-19 samples originated in the United States, Italy and Spain.

The age range of participants was about 18 to 90 years, with residence in around 22 US areas. For recovered donors of Cohort 3, there were two negative PCRs, clearance, or symptom resolution. Methods used by the authors: Estimation of nucleated cell counts relied on the amplification of reference gene primers. Sequencing was performed with immunoSEQ multiplex PCR; in TCRdb, only in-frame clones are kept and a portion is missing. V, J and clone size are taken as reported in that table, and D and trimming were inferred from the DNA itself. This table holds approximately 130,000 clones, 86% found once. The CDR3 is 15 amino acids. The V gene end was trimmed by 4 bases and the J gene end by 6 bases; junction bases not matched to a gene: 12. Germline V gene sequence: CDR1 SQVTM, CDR2 ANQGSEA.

The clonotype comes from a woman aged 50 to 60 who had recovered from COVID-19. The chain joins TRBV29-1 to TRBJ1-1; 9 bases are shared with TRBD1. Sequencing was performed on PBMCs or T cells enriched from blood (not recorded which). DNA of the CDR3: TGCAGCGTTGCCGGGACAGGGCTAGAGGGAGCTGAAGCTTTCTTT. It translates to CSVAGTGLEGAEAFF.